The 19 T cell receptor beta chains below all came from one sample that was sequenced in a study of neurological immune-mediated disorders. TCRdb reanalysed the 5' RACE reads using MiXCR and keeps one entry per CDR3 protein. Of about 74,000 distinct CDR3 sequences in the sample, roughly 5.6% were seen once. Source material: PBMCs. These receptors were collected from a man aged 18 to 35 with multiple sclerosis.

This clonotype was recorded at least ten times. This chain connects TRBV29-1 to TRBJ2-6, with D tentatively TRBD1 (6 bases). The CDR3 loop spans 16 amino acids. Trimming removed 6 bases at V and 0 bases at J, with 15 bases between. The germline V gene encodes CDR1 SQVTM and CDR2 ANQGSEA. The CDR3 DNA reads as TGCAGCGTCCAGGGACAAGGCCTCTCTGGGGCCAACGTCCTGACTTTC. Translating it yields CSVQGQGLSGANVLTF.

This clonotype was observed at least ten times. This CDR3 is CASSLRGASYEQYF. The CDR3 region has the DNA TGCGCCAGCAGCTTGAGGGGGGCCTCCTACGAGCAGTACTTC. J is TRBJ2-7 and V is TRBV5-1, with D possibly being TRBD1 or TRBD2 (6 bases each). The germline gives CDR1 SGHRS, CDR2 YFSETQ. Between the trimmed V and J ends, which lost 1 base and 0 bases, there was a span of 8 bases. This CDR3 region has 14 residues.

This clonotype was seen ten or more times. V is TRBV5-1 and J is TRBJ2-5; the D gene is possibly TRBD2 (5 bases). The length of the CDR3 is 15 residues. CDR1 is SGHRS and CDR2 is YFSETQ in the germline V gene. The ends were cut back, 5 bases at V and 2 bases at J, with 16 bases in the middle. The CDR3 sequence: CASRPDVGVQETQYF. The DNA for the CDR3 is TGCGCCAGCAGACCGGACGTGGGAGTACAAGAGACCCAGTACTTC.

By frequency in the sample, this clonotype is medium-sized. The DNA for the CDR3 is TGCAGTGCTAGAGGAATAGATACGCAGTATTTT. It encodes CSARGIDTQYF. The chain carries TRBV20-1 and TRBJ2-3; D call uncertain. The CDR3 has 11 amino acids. V lost 1 base and J lost 5, with 4 bases in between. Germline CDR1 DFQATT, CDR2 SNEGSKA (reference sequence).

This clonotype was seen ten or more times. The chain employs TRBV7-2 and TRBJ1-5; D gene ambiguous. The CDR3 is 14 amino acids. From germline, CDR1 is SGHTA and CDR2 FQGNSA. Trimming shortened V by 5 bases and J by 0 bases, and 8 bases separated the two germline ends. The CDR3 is CASSRHDSNQPQHF. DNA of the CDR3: TGTGCCAGCAGCCGACATGATAGCAATCAGCCCCAGCATTTT. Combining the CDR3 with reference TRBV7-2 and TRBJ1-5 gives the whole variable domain GAGVSQSPSNKVTEKGKDVELRCDPISGHTALYWYRQSLGQGLEFLIYFQGNSAPDKSGLPSDRFSAERTGGSVSTLTIQRTQQEDSAVYLCASSRHDSNQPQHFGDGTRLSIL.

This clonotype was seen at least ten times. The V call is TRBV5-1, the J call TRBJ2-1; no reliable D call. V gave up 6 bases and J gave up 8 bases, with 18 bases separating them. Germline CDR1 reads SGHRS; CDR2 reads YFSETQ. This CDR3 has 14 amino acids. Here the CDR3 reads CASNLGPTWDEQFF. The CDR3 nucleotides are TGCGCCAGCAATTTAGGACCTACTTGGGATGAGCAGTTCTTC.

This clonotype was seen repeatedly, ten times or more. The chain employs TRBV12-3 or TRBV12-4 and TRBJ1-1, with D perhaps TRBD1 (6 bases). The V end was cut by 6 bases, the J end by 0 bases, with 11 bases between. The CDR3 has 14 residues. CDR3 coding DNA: TGTGCCAGCAGAGGGGGGGTCATGAACACTGAAGCTTTCTTT. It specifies CASRGGVMNTEAFF.

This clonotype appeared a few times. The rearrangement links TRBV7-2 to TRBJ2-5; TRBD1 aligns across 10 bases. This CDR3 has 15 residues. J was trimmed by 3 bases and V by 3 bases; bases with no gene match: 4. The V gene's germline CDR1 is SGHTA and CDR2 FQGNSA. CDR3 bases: TGTGCCAGCAGCTTTCAGGGGACAGGGGAAGAGACCCAGTACTTC. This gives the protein CASSFQGTGEETQYF.

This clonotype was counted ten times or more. CDR3 sequence (DNA): TGTGCCATCAGTGGGGGGCTAGCGGGGTACAATGAGCAGTTCTTC. Its protein is CAISGGLAGYNEQFF. The chain recombines TRBV10-3 with TRBJ2-1; 9 nucleotides match TRBD2. CDR1 and CDR2 from the germline V gene are ENHRY and SYGVKD. The CDR3 covers 15 residues. With 4 bases clipped from V and 4 bases from J, the junction kept 5 bases outside the gene matches.

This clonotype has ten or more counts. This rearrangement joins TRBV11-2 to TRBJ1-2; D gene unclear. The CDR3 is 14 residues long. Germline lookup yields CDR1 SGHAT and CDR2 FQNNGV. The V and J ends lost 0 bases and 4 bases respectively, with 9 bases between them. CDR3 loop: CASSLERQGYGYTF. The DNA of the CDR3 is TGTGCCAGCAGCTTAGAGCGGCAAGGCTATGGCTACACCTTC.

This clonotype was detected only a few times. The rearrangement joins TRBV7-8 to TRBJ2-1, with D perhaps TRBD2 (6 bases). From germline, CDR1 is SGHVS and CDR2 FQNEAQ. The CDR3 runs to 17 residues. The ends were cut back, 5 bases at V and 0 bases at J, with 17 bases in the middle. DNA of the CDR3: TGTGCCAGCAGCCCCGCCTATGCGGGGAGCTCCTACAATGAGCAGTTCTTC. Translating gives CASSPAYAGSSYNEQFF.

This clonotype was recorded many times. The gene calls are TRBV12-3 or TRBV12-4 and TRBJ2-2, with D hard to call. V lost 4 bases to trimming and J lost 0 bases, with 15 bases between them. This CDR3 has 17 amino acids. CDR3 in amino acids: CASSSLGIGANTGELFF. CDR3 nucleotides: TGTGCCAGCAGTTCCCTAGGGATCGGCGCGAACACCGGGGAGCTGTTTTTT.

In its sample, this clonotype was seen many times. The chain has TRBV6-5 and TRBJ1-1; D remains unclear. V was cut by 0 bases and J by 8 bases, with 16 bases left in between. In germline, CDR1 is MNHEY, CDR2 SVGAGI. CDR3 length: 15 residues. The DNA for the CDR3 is TGTGCCAGCAGTTACTCGGCTTTGTGGGCTGGAGAAGCTTTCTTT. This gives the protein CASSYSALWAGEAFF.

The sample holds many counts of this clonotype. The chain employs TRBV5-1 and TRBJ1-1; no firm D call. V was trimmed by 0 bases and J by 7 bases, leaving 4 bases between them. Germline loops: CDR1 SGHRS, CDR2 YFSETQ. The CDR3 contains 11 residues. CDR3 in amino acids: CASSLGVEAFF. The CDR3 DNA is TGCGCCAGCAGCTTGGGCGTTGAAGCTTTCTTT.

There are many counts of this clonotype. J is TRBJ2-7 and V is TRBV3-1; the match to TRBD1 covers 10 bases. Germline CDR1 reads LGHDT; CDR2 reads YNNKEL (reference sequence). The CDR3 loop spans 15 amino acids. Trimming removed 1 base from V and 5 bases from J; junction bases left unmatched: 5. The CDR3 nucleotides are TGTGCCAGCAGCCAAGCCGGGACAGGGGCTGACGAGCAGTACTTC. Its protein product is CASSQAGTGADEQYF.

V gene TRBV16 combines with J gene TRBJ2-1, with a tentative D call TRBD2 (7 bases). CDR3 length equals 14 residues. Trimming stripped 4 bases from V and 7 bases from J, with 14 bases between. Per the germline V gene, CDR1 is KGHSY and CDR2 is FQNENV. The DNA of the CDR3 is TGTGCCAGCAGCCGGACTAGAGGGGGTAATGAGCAGTTCTTC. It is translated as CASSRTRGGNEQFF.

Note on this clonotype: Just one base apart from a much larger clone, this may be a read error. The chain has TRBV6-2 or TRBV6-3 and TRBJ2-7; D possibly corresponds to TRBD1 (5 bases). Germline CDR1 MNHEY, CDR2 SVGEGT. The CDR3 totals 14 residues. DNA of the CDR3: TGTGCTATCAGTGTCGGCGCGGCAGGGTACGAGCAGTACTTC. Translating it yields CAISVGAAGYEQYF.

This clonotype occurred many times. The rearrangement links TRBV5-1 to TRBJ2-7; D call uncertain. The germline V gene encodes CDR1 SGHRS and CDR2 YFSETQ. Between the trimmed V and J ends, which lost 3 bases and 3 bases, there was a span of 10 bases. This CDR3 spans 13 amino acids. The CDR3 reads CASSSGPGYEQYF. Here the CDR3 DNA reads TGCGCCAGCAGCTCTGGCCCCGGCTACGAGCAGTACTTC.

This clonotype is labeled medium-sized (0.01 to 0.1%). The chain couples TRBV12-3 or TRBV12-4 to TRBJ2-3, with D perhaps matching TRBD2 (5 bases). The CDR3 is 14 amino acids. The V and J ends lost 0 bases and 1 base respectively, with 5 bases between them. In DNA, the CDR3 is TGTGCCAGCAGTTTAGCGGGAGGCACAGATACGCAGTATTTT. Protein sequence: CASSLAGGTDTQYF.